The rows below give T cell receptor beta chains drawn from one sample of a study of T cell responses to AZD1222 COVID-19 vaccine. Assay: immunoSEQ multiplex PCR; the TCRdb copy retains only in-frame clones and omits some. The profile covers approximately 88,000 clones, with 90% appearing a single time and 5% to 6% taken by the ten largest. Sequences were derived from peripheral blood, sampled 28 days after the second AZD1222 dose. The receptor set was obtained from an adult who received the AZD1222 COVID-19 vaccine. The CDR3 runs from the conserved cysteine through the conserved F or W. The order of the fields is clone size, V gene, J gene, D gene, CDR3 DNA, CDR3 protein. A D gene is named only where the DNA matches it firmly. Some rows mark clone size as missing; the rest say once, few, many or name a class of expanded clone.

>.|TRBV5-1|TRBJ1-2|.
TGCGCCAGCAGCCTGGCAGGGTTACGGTATGGCTACACCTTC
CASSLAGLRYGYTF
>.|TRBV5-1|TRBJ1-1|.
TGCGCCAGCAGAGAGGGGGGTGCAGCTGAAGCTTTCTTT
CASREGGAAEAFF
>.|TRBV5-1|TRBJ1-4|.
TGCGCCAGCAGCTTGGCGGGTGAGACTCCAGAAAAACTGTTTTTT
CASSLAGETPEKLFF
>.|TRBV18|TRBJ2-1|TRBD2
TGTGCCAGCTCACCTGGGACTAGCGGGGGGACCTACAATGAGCAGTTCTTC
CASSPGTSGGTYNEQFF
>.|TRBV4-1|TRBJ2-5|.
TGCGCCAGCAGCCAAGTGAAGCGCCAAGAGACCCAGTACTTC
CASSQVKRQETQYF
>.|TRBV6-5|TRBJ1-3|.
TGTGCCAGCAGTTACTCGGCGGGCCACTCTGGAAACACCATATATTTT
CASSYSAGHSGNTIYF
>.|TRBV19|TRBJ1-6|.
TGTGCCAGTAGCCGGGGGTATAATTCACCCCTCCACTTT
CASSRGYNSPLHF
>once|TRBV27|TRBJ2-7|TRBD1
TGTGCCAGCAGTTTGGACAGGGGAGTCGAGCAGTACTTC
CASSLDRGVEQYF
>.|TRBV30|TRBJ1-5|.
TGTGCCTGGAGGTGGACGTCCCGCAATCAGCCCCAGCATTTT
CAWRWTSRNQPQHF
>.|TRBV3-1/TRBV3-2|TRBJ2-5|TRBD1
TGTGCCAGCAGCCAGTCGGGACAGGGGATTCAAGAGACCCAGTACTTC
CASSQSGQGIQETQYF
>.|TRBV28|TRBJ1-5|TRBD1
TGTGCCAGCAGTTTGTCAGGGGGCGGTCAGCCCCAGCATTTT
CASSLSGGGQPQHF
>.|TRBV28|TRBJ1-2|TRBD1
TGTGCCACCAGGGGGCTACCATATGGCTACACCTTC
CATRGLPYGYTF
>.|TRBV19|TRBJ2-7|.
TGTGCCAGTAGTATATCCGGGACGATGCCCTCCTACGAGCAGTACTTC
CASSISGTMPSYEQYF
>.|TRBV7-2|TRBJ1-3|.
TGTGCCAGCAGCTTGGAAAGGGAGGCCACCATATATTTT
CASSLEREATIYF
>.|TRBV7-9|TRBJ2-2|TRBD1
TGTGCCAGCAGCTTAAGGACAGGGACAAACACCGGGGAGCTGTTTTTT
CASSLRTGTNTGELFF
>.|TRBV3-1/TRBV3-2|TRBJ1-6|.
TGTGCCAGCAGCCCCGCTGCGCCCCTCCACTTT
CASSPAAPLHF
>.|TRBV7-9|TRBJ1-2|TRBD1
TGTGCCAGCAGCTCAACCCGGGACAGGGTTAACTATGGCTACACCTTC
CASSSTRDRVNYGYTF
>.|TRBV3-1/TRBV3-2|TRBJ2-2|TRBD2
TGTGCCAGCAGCCACCGGACTAGGTACACCGGGGAGCTGTTTTTT
CASSHRTRYTGELFF
>once|TRBV2|TRBJ1-4|TRBD1
TGTGCCATTTCACTCAGGGGGCACAGTGAAAAACTGTTTTTT
CAISLRGHSEKLFF
>once|TRBV3-1/TRBV3-2|TRBJ2-3|TRBD2
TGTGCCAGCAGCGCGCGGGGGGGCCAGACAGATACGCAGTATTTT
CASSARGGQTDTQYF
>.|TRBV18|TRBJ1-5|.
TGTGCCAGCTCACCACCGACTTCTAGAGGTCAGCCCCAGCATTTT
CASSPPTSRGQPQHF
>.|TRBV5-6|TRBJ1-3|TRBD1
TGTGCCAGCAGGGAGACAGGGGCTGGAAACACCATATATTTT
CASRETGAGNTIYF
>once|TRBV6-5|TRBJ1-1|.
TGTGCCAGCAGTTACTCGACCGGGACAGCTTTCTTT
CASSYSTGTAFF
>once|TRBV12-3/TRBV12-4|TRBJ1-2|TRBD1
TGTGCCAGCAGAGAACAGGGGAGCGATGGCTACACCTTC
CASREQGSDGYTF
>.|TRBV6-5|TRBJ1-2|TRBD1
TGTGCCAGCAGTTACTCAAGGGGGCCCTTCTATGGCTACACCTTC
CASSYSRGPFYGYTF
>.|TRBV5-6|TRBJ1-2|.
TGTGCCAGCAGCTTGGGTTACGGGGCGGGCTACACCTTC
CASSLGYGAGYTF
>.|TRBV4-1|TRBJ1-6|.
TGCGCCAGCAGCCTTATCCCCGGGGGCGGCTCACCCCTCCACTTT
CASSLIPGGGSPLHF